This T cell receptor beta chain emerged from a study of blood T cell repertoires in COVID-19. In its sample, this clone was seen once. The junction departs from the called germline gene at one end, perhaps through a read error. Seattle researchers signed up patients amid active infection and tracked them longitudinally. The germline gives CDR1 SGHTA, CDR2 FQGNSA. The CDR3 is 17 amino acids. Per the study methods: Counts of nucleated cells, estimated from reference gene primer amplification, were obtained. The data were produced by immunoSEQ multiplex PCR, yet TCRdb's version contains in-frame clones alone and is incomplete. V, J and clone size are taken as reported in that table, and D and trimming were inferred from the DNA itself. The sample lists a few hundred thousand clones, approximately 83% seen once, with roughly 1.2% in the top ten.

The V call is TRBV7-2, the J call TRBJ1-5, with TRBD1 as a possible D gene (6 bases). The origin of this receptor is a woman in her 30s with COVID-19, enrolled during active disease. The material sequenced was peripheral blood. CDR3 coding DNA: TGTGCCAGCAGCGTAGCCGCAGGGGCCTCCAGCAATCAGCCCCAGCATTTT. This translates into CASSVAAGASSNQPQHF.